Listed below are T cell receptor beta chains from one sample, sequenced in a study of CD8+CD57+ T cells in acquired aplastic anemia. TCRdb passed the reads through MiXCR, listing each CDR3 protein once. The sample has some 47,000 distinct CDR3 sequences, about two thirds seen once. The sequenced material came from sorted CD4+, CD8+, or CD8+CD57+ T cells (not recorded which) from PBMCs. The source of these receptors is a human donor in good health, serving as a control. CDR3s include the opening cysteine and the closing phenylalanine or tryptophan. D genes are given only for firm matches.

cdr3_aa: CASSTDRAHRYNEQFF
d_call: .
v_call: TRBV9
j_call: TRBJ2-1

cdr3_aa: CASSVLRGLSNSPLHF
d_call: .
v_call: TRBV25-1
j_call: TRBJ1-6

cdr3_aa: CATSDYNEQFF
d_call: .
v_call: TRBV24-1
j_call: TRBJ2-1

cdr3_aa: CASSPPVANYEQYF
d_call: .
v_call: TRBV7-9
j_call: TRBJ2-7

cdr3_aa: CASSSGTSVETQYF
d_call: TRBD2
v_call: TRBV7-9
j_call: TRBJ2-5

cdr3_aa: CASSRYSGVGTEAFF
d_call: .
v_call: TRBV4-1
j_call: TRBJ1-1

cdr3_aa: CAGSLDGQGGYTF
d_call: .
v_call: TRBV12-3/TRBV12-4
j_call: TRBJ1-2

cdr3_aa: CASSYGLAGVGDTQYF
d_call: TRBD2
v_call: TRBV5-4
j_call: TRBJ2-3

cdr3_aa: CASSDGLAVYNEQFF
d_call: TRBD2
v_call: TRBV25-1
j_call: TRBJ2-1

cdr3_aa: CASSAQGLGTELFF
d_call: TRBD1
v_call: TRBV9
j_call: TRBJ2-2

cdr3_aa: CSVWTGYGYTF
d_call: TRBD1
v_call: TRBV29-1
j_call: TRBJ1-2

cdr3_aa: CASSPRDRAQHF
d_call: TRBD1
v_call: TRBV19
j_call: TRBJ1-5

cdr3_aa: CASSVQGRDGYTF
d_call: .
v_call: TRBV19
j_call: TRBJ1-2

cdr3_aa: CASSLWNEQYF
d_call: .
v_call: TRBV7-3
j_call: TRBJ2-7

cdr3_aa: CATGRDSGGYVEQYF
d_call: .
v_call: TRBV15
j_call: TRBJ2-7

cdr3_aa: CASSKRGANYGYTF
d_call: .
v_call: TRBV6-1
j_call: TRBJ1-2

cdr3_aa: CASSLGQGGEQYF
d_call: TRBD1
v_call: TRBV13
j_call: TRBJ2-7

cdr3_aa: CASSNQGNSPLHF
d_call: .
v_call: TRBV7-3
j_call: TRBJ1-6

cdr3_aa: CASIRGLGNTIYF
d_call: .
v_call: TRBV2
j_call: TRBJ1-3

cdr3_aa: CAISERGSLSGNTIYF
d_call: .
v_call: TRBV10-3
j_call: TRBJ1-3

cdr3_aa: CASSETTQEDYGYTF
d_call: .
v_call: TRBV12-3/TRBV12-4
j_call: TRBJ1-2

cdr3_aa: CSATREGKTQYF
d_call: TRBD2
v_call: TRBV20-1
j_call: TRBJ2-5

cdr3_aa: CSVVGFDRGHEQYF
d_call: TRBD1
v_call: TRBV29-1
j_call: TRBJ2-7

cdr3_aa: CASSVGSSYEQYF
d_call: .
v_call: TRBV9
j_call: TRBJ2-7

cdr3_aa: CASQGTGMISNQPQHF
d_call: TRBD1
v_call: TRBV19
j_call: TRBJ1-5